Shown below are 2 T cell receptor beta chains from a single sample sequenced in a study of a mutant IDH1 vaccine in newly diagnosed glioma. Libraries were prepared by immunoSEQ multiplex PCR; TCRdb keeps only in-frame clonotypes and omits some of them. The sample records some 51,000 clones, just under 80% being singletons. No cognate antigen is known for these TCRs. As for time point: week 5, during vaccination. The vaccine gave 300 ug of a 20-mer mutant IDH1 peptide subcutaneously per dose. The sample consisted of PBMCs, taken from a glioma patient whose treatment included an IDH1 peptide vaccine. The receptors derive from a middle-aged woman with glioma.

The gene calls are TRBV19 and TRBJ1-1, with TRBD1 matching over 7 bases. Germline values: CDR1 LNHDA, CDR2 SQIVND (reference sequence). The CDR3 has 14 residues. The V gene end was trimmed by 5 bases and the J gene end by 1 base; junction bases not matched to a gene: 4. CDR3 protein: CASSPRQGNTEAFF. DNA for the CDR3: TGTGCCAGTAGTCCTCGACAGGGGAACACTGAAGCTTTCTTT.

J is TRBJ1-1 and V is TRBV5-1; tentatively, D is TRBD1 (5 bases). The V end lost 3 bases, the J end lost 1 base, and 13 bases lay between the germline ends. The CDR3 extends over 15 amino acids. From germline, CDR1 is SGHRS and CDR2 YFSETQ. DNA of the CDR3: TGCGCCAGCAGCTCCACCGGGACTCAGAACACTGAAGCTTTCTTT. Translation gives CASSSTGTQNTEAFF. Using reference TRBV5-1 and TRBJ1-1 for the parts outside the CDR3, the full variable domain is KAGVTQTPRYLIKTRGQQVTLSCSPISGHRSVSWYQQTPGQGLQFLFEYFSETQRNKGNFPGRFSGRQFSNSRSEMNVSTLELGDSALYLCASSSTGTQNTEAFFGQGTRLTVV.